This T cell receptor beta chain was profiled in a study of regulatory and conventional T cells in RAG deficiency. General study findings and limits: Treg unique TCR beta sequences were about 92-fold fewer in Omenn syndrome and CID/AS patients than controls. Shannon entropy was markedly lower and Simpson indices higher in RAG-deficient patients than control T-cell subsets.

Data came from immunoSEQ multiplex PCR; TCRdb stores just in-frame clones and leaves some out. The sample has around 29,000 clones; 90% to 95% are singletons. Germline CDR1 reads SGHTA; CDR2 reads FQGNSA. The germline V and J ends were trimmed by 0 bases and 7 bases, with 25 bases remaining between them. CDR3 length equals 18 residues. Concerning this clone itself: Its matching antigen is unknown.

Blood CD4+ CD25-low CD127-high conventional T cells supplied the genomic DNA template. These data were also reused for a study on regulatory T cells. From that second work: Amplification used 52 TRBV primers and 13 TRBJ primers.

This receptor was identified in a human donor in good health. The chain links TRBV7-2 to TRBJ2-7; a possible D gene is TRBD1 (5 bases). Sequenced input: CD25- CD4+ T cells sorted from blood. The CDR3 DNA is TGTGCCAGCAGCTTAGCGTCGACAGTCTCCGGCTTCCAGGAGGAGCAGTACTTC. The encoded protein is CASSLASTVSGFQEEQYF.